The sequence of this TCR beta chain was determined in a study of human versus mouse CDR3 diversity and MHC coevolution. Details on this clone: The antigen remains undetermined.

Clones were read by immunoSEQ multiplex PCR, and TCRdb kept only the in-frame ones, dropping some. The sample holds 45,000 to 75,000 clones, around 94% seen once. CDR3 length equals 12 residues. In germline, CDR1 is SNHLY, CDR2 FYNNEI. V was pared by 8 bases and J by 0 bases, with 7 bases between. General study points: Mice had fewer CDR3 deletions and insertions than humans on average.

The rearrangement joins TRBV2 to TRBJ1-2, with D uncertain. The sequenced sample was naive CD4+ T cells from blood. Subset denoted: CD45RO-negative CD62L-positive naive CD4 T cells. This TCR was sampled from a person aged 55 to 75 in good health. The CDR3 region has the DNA TGTGCCAGCCCCCGTACTAACTATGGCTACACCTTC. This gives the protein CASPRTNYGYTF.